Listed here are 14 T cell receptor beta chains from one sample, sequenced in a study of blood T cell repertoires in COVID-19. Produced via immunoSEQ multiplex PCR; TCRdb's table is partial and in-frame only. The sample includes over 200,000 clones, about 90% seen only once; the top ten take about 4%. The specimen sequenced was PBMCs or T cells enriched from blood (not recorded which). These receptors originate from a young woman who had been exposed to COVID-19.

The chain combines TRBV30 with TRBJ1-1; D is unresolved. The germline V gene encodes CDR1 GTSNPN and CDR2 SVGIG (reference sequence). The germline V and J ends were trimmed by 1 base and 3 bases, with 6 bases remaining between them. The CDR3 has 12 residues. Here the CDR3 reads CAWSDSYTEAFF. CDR3 coding DNA: TGTGCCTGGAGTGACAGCTACACTGAAGCTTTCTTT.

The genes are TRBV4-1 and TRBJ2-7, with TRBD2 matching over 12 bases. The V segment lost 1 base and the J segment 7 bases; nucleotides outside the gene matches: 2. The length of the CDR3 is 14 residues. Germline loops: CDR1 MGHRA, CDR2 YSYEKL. The DNA for the CDR3 is TGCGCCAGCAGCCAAGTAGGGACTAGCGGGGAGCAGTACTTC. Protein: CASSQVGTSGEQYF.

The chain has TRBV19 and TRBJ1-5, with D maybe TRBD1 (6 bases). V dropped 5 bases and J dropped 0 bases, with 23 bases sitting between them. This CDR3 contains 19 residues. The germline CDR1 and CDR2 sequences are LNHDA and SQIVND (reference sequence). CDR3 loop: CASSPFRYRETYSNQPQHF. The DNA for the CDR3 is TGTGCCAGTAGTCCTTTCCGCTACAGGGAGACTTATAGCAATCAGCCCCAGCATTTT.

The V and J genes are TRBV12-3 or TRBV12-4 and TRBJ1-3; D call uncertain. V lost 7 bases and J 0 bases, leaving 4 bases between the germline ends. The CDR3 covers 12 residues. CDR3 protein: CASTFSGNTIYF. The CDR3, as DNA: TGTGCCAGCACCTTCTCTGGAAACACCATATATTTT.

The chain combines TRBV12-3 or TRBV12-4 with TRBJ2-5; D is possibly TRBD1 (5 bases). The V and J ends lost 7 bases and 5 bases respectively, with 14 bases between them. The CDR3 is 13 amino acids. CDR3 residues: CASKGVGPETQYF. The CDR3 DNA follows: TGTGCCAGCAAGGGCGTGGGGCCGGAGACCCAGTACTTC.

This clone has a single count. The chain combines TRBV9 with TRBJ2-2; 14 bases align to TRBD2. From germline, CDR1 is SGDLS and CDR2 YYNGEE. The CDR3 extends over 18 amino acids. The V gene end was trimmed by 0 bases and the J gene end by 6 bases; junction bases not matched to a gene: 7. CDR3: CASSVAGLAGGSAGELFF. The CDR3 DNA follows: TGTGCCAGCAGCGTAGCCGGACTAGCGGGAGGATCGGCCGGGGAGCTGTTTTTT.

This sequence joins TRBV2 and TRBJ2-7; 8 nucleotides align to TRBD2. This CDR3 has 15 amino acids. CDR1 and CDR2 from the germline V gene are SNHLY and FYNNEI. V lost 1 base and J lost 2; bases outside the gene matches: 4. The chain's CDR3 is CASSEGVAGTYEQYF. The CDR3 DNA is TGTGCCAGCAGTGAAGGGGTAGCGGGAACCTACGAGCAGTACTTC.

The V and J genes are TRBV7-9 and TRBJ2-1; 10 positions agree with TRBD2. Germline CDR1 is SEHNR and CDR2 is FQNEAQ (reference sequence). The CDR3 loop spans 15 amino acids. V was pared by 5 bases and J by 6 bases, with 7 bases of the junction left unmatched. The CDR3, as DNA: TGTGCCAGCAGCGCTAGCGGGAGAGGGGGCAATGAGCAGTTCTTC. Protein product: CASSASGRGGNEQFF.

V is TRBV5-1 and J is TRBJ2-3, with 9 nucleotides matching TRBD1. The germline V gene has CDR1 SGHRS and CDR2 YFSETQ. There are 17 residues in the CDR3. Trimming took 4 bases from V and 3 from J; bases not matched to a gene: 12. Here the CDR3 DNA reads TGCGCCAGCAGCCCCAGACAGGGGGGTAGCGGGACAGATACGCAGTATTTT. Its translation is CASSPRQGGSGTDTQYF.

V gene TRBV24-1 combines with J gene TRBJ1-5; D is ambiguous. Germline V CDR1 and CDR2: KGHDR, SFDVKD. The germline V and J ends were trimmed by 3 bases and 1 base, with 12 bases remaining between them. The CDR3 has 16 residues. The CDR3 coding sequence is TGTGCCACCAGTGATGGGAGACTGGGCAGCAATCAGCCCCAGCATTTT. It is translated as CATSDGRLGSNQPQHF.

The J gene is TRBJ2-1, the V gene TRBV5-4, with 7 bases identical to TRBD1. CDR3 length equals 15 residues. The V segment lost 3 bases and the J segment 7 bases; nucleotides outside the gene matches: 10. Germline CDR1 SGHNT, CDR2 YYREEE (reference sequence). The CDR3 DNA reads TGTGCCAGCAGCTGGCCCCGGGGCAGGGGGAATGAGCAGTTCTTC. It is translated as CASSWPRGRGNEQFF.

The chain combines TRBV12-5 with TRBJ1-2, with 7 positions matching TRBD1. V dropped 4 bases and J dropped 6; count of bases not matched to a gene: 14. Germline V CDR1 and CDR2: LGHNT, FRNRAP. This CDR3 has 16 residues. The CDR3 is CASGSRTPGTENGYTF. The DNA for the CDR3 is TGTGCTAGTGGTTCACGAACTCCTGGGACAGAGAATGGCTACACCTTC.

The chain links TRBV18 to TRBJ2-3; TRBD2 might be the D (6 bases). Germline lookup yields CDR1 KGHSH and CDR2 LQKENI. V was shortened by 3 bases and J by 0 bases, with 13 bases between the two germline ends. This CDR3 has 16 amino acids. The CDR3 nucleotides are TGTGCCAGCTCACCGGGACTTGAATGGAGCACAGATACGCAGTATTTT. It is translated as CASSPGLEWSTDTQYF.

This rearrangement joins TRBV28 to TRBJ1-5; possible D gene TRBD1, 5 bases. The CDR3 loop spans 15 amino acids. Germline values: CDR1 MDHEN, CDR2 SYDVKM. Trimming stripped 4 bases from V and 0 bases from J, with 10 bases between. The CDR3 bases are TGTGCCAGCAGTTCCCCGACAGATAGCAATCAGCCCCAGCATTTT. Its protein is CASSSPTDSNQPQHF.